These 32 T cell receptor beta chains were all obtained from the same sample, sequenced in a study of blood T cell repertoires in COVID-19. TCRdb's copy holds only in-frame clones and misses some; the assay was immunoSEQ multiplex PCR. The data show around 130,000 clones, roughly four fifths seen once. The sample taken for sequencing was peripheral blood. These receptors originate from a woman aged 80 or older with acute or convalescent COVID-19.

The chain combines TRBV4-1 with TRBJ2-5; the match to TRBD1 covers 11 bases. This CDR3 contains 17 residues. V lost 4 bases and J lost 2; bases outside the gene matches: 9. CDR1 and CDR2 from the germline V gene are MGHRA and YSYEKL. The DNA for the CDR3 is TGCGCCAGCAGCCTCGGACAGGGGGCCACTCCACAAGAGACCCAGTACTTC. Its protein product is CASSLGQGATPQETQYF.

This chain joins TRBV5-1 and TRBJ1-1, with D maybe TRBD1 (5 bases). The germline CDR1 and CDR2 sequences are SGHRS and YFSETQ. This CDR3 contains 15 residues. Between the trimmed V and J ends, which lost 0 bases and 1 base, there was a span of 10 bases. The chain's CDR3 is CASSLEGGGNTEAFF. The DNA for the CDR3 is TGCGCCAGCAGCTTGGAGGGCGGGGGGAACACTGAAGCTTTCTTT.

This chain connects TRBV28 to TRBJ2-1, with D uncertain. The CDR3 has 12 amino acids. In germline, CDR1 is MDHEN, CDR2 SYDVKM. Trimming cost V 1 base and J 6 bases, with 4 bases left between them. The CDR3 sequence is CASSLSRNEQFF. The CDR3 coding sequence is TGTGCCAGCAGTTTATCCCGCAATGAGCAGTTCTTC.

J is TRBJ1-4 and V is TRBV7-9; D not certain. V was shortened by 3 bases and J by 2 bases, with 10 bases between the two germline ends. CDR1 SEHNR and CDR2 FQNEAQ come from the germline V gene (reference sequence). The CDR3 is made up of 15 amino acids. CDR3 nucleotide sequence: TGTGCCAGCAGCTTCGGGAGTCGGACTAATGAAAAACTGTTTTTT. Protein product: CASSFGSRTNEKLFF. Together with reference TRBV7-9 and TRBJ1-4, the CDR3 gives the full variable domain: DTGVSQNPRHKITKRGQNVTFRCDPISEHNRLYWYRQTLGQGPEFLTYFQNEAQLEKSRLLSDRFSAERPKGSFSTLEIQRTEQGDSAMYLCASSFGSRTNEKLFFGSGTQLSVL.

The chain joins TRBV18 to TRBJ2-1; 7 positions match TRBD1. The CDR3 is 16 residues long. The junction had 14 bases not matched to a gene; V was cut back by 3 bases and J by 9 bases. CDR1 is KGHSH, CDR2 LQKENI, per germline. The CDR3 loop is CASSPAQGVRSGEQFF. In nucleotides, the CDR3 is TGTGCCAGCTCACCTGCTCAGGGGGTAAGGTCTGGTGAGCAGTTCTTC. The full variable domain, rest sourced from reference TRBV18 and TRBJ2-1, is NAGVMQNPRHLVRRRGQEARLRCSPMKGHSHVYWYRQLPEEGLKFMVYLQKENIIDESGMPKERFSAEFPKEGPSILRIQQVVRGDSAAYFCASSPAQGVRSGEQFFGPGTRLTVL.

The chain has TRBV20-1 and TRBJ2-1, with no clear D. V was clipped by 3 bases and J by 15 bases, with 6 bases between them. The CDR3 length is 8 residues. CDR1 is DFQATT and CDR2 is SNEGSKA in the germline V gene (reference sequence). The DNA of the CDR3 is TGCAGTGCTAGCCCCCTGTTCTTC. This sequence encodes CSASPLFF.

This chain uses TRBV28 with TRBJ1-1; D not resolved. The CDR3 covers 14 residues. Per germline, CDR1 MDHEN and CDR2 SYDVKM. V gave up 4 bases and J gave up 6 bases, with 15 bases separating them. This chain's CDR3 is CASSSGYRTPEAFF. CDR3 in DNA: TGTGCCAGCAGTTCAGGCTACCGTACTCCTGAAGCTTTCTTT.

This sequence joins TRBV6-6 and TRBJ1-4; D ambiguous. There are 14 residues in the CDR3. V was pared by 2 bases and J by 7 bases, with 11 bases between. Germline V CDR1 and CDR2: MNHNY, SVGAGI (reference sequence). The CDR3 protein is CASSYEQRGEKLFF. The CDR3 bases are TGTGCCAGCAGTTACGAACAGCGGGGTGAAAAACTGTTTTTT.

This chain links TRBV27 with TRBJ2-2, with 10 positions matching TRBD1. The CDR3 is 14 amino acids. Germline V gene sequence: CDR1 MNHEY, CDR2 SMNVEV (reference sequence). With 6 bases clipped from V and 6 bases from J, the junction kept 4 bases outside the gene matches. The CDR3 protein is CASRWTGGSGELFF. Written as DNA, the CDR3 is TGTGCCAGCAGGTGGACAGGGGGATCCGGGGAGCTGTTTTTT.

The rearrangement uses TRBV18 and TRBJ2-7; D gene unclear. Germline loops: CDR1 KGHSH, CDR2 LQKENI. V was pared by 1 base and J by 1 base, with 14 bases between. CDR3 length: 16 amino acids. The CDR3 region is CASSPRGGSASYEQYF. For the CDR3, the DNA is TGTGCCAGCTCACCACGTGGCGGATCGGCGTCCTACGAGCAGTACTTC.

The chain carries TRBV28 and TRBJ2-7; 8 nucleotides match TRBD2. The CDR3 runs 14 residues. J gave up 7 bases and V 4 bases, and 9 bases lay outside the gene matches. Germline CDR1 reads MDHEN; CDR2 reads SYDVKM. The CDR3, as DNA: TGTGCCAGCAGTTCCGGGACTAGAGCGGGGGAGCAGTACTTC. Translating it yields CASSSGTRAGEQYF.

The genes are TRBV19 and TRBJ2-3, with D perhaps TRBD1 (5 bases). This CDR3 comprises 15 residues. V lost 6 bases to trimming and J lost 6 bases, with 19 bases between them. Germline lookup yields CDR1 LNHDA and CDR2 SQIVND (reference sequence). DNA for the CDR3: TGTGCCAGTAGCCGGACACACCTGAAGTCGGATACGCAGTATTTT. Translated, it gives CASSRTHLKSDTQYF.

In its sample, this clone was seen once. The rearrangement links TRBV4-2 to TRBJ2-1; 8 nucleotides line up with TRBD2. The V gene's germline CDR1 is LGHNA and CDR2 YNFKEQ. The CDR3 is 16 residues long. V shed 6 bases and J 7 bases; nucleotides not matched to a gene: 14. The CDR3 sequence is CASRGGGAGVWNEQFF. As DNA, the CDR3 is TGTGCCAGCAGGGGTGGGGGAGCGGGAGTTTGGAATGAGCAGTTCTTC.

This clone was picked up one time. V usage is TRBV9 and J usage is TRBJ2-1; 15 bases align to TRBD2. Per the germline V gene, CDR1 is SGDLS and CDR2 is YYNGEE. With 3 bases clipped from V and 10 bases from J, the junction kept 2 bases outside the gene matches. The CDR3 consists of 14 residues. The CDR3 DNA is TGTGCCAGCAGCGCCGGGACTAGCGGGGGGGAGCAGTTCTTC. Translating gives CASSAGTSGGEQFF.

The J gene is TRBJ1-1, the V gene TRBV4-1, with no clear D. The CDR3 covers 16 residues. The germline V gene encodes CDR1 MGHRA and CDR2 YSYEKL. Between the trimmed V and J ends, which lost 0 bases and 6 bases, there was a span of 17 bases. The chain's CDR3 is CASSQDLFPPIPEAFF. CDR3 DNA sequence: TGCGCCAGCAGCCAAGATCTATTTCCTCCCATTCCTGAAGCTTTCTTT.

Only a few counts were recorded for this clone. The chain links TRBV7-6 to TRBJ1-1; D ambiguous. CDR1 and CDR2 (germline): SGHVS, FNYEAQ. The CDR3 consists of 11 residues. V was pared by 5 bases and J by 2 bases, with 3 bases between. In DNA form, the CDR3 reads TGTGCCAGCAGCCGTAACACTGAAGCTTTCTTT. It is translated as CASSRNTEAFF.

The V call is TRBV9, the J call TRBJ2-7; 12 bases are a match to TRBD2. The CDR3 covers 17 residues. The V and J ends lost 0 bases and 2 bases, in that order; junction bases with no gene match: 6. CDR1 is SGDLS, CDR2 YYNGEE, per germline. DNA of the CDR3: TGTGCCAGCAGCGTAGAGCCTAGCGGGGGGGAAACCTACGAGCAGTACTTC. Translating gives CASSVEPSGGETYEQYF.

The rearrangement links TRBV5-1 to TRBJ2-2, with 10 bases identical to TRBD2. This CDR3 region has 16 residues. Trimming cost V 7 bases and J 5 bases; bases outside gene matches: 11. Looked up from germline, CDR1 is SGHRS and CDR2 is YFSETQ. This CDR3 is CASGPGIAGGTGELFF. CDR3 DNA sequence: TGCGCCAGCGGCCCCGGAATAGCGGGAGGTACCGGGGAGCTGTTTTTT.

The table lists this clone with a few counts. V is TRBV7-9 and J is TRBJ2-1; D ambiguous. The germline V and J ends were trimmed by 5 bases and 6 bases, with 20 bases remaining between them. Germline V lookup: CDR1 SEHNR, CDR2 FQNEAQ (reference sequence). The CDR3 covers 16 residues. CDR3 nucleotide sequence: TGTGCCAGCAGCGGCTATCGAAGCAGAGGCTTCAATGAGCAGTTCTTC. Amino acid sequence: CASSGYRSRGFNEQFF.

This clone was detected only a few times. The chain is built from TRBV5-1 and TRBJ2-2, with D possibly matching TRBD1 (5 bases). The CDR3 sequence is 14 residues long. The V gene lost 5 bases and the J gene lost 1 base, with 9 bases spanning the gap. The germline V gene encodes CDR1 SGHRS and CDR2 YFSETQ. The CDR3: CASRFDRNTGELFF. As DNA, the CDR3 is TGCGCCAGCAGATTCGACAGGAACACCGGGGAGCTGTTTTTT.

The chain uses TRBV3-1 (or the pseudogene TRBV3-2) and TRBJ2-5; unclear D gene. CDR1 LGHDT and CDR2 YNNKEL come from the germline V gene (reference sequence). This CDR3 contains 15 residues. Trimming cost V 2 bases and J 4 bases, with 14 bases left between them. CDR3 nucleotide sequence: TGTGCCAGCAGCCAACTAAACTCTATTACAGAGACCCAGTACTTC. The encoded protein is CASSQLNSITETQYF.

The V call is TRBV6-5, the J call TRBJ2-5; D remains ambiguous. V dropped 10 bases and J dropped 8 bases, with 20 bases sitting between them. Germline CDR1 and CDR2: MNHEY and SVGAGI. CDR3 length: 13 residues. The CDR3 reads CATAPQMEGTQYF. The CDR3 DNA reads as TGTGCCACAGCCCCACAGATGGAAGGAACCCAGTACTTC.

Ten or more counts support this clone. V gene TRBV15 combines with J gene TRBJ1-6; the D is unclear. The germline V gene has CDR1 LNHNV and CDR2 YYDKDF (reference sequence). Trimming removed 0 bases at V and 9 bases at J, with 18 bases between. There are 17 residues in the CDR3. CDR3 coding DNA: TGTGCCACCAGCAGAGATCTCCCGGAGAAGTCCTTTTCACCCCTCCACTTT. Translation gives CATSRDLPEKSFSPLHF.

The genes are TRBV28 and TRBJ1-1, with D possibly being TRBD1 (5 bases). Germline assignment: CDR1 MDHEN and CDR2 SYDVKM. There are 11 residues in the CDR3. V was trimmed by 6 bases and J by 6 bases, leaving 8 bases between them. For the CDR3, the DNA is TGTGCCAGCAGGCGGGACTCTGAAGCTTTCTTT. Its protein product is CASRRDSEAFF.

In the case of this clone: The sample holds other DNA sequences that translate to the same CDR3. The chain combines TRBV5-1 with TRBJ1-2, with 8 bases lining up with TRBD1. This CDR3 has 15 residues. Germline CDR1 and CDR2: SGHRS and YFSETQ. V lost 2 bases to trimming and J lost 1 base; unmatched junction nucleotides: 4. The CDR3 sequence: CASSLATGVNYGYTF. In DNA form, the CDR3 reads TGCGCCAGCAGCTTAGCGACAGGGGTTAACTATGGCTACACCTTC. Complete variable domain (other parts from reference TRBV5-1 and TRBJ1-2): KAGVTQTPRYLIKTRGQQVTLSCSPISGHRSVSWYQQTPGQGLQFLFEYFSETQRNKGNFPGRFSGRQFSNSRSEMNVSTLELGDSALYLCASSLATGVNYGYTFGSGTRLTVV.

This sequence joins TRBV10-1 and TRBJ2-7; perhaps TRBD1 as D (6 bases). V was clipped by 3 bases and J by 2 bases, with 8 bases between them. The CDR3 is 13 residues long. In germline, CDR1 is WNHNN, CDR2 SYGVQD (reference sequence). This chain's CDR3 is CASSDTGTYEQYF. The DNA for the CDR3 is TGCGCCAGCAGTGATACAGGGACCTACGAGCAGTACTTC.

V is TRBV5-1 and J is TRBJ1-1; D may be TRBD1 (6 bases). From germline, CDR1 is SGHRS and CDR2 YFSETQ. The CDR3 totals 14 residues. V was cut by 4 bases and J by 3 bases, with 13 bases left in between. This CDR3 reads CASSVTGADTEAFF. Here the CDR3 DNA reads TGCGCCAGCAGCGTGACAGGAGCGGACACTGAAGCTTTCTTT.

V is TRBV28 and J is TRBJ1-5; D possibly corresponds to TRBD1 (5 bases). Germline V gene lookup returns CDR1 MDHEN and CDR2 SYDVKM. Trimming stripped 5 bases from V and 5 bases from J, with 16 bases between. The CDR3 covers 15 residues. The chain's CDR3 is CASSTTPTDYQPQHF. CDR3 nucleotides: TGTGCCAGCAGTACTACTCCGACAGACTATCAGCCCCAGCATTTT. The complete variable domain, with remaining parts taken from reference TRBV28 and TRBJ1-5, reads DVKVTQSSRYLVKRTGEKVFLECVQDMDHENMFWYRQDPGLGLRLIYFSYDVKMKEKGDIPEGYSVSREKKERFSLILESASTNQTSMYLCASSTTPTDYQPQHFGDGTRLSIL.

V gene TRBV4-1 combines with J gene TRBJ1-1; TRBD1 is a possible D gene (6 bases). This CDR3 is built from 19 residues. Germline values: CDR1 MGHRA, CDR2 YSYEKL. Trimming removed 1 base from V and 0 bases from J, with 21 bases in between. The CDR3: CASSQALRLPGHVNTEAFF. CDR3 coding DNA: TGCGCCAGCAGCCAAGCCCTGCGGCTGCCGGGACATGTGAACACTGAAGCTTTCTTT.

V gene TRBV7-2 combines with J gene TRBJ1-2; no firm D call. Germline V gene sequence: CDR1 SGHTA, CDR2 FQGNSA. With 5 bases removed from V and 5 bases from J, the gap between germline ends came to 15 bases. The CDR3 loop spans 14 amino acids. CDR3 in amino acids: CASSPSLEIYGYTF. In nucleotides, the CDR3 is TGTGCCAGCAGCCCTAGTTTGGAGATTTATGGCTACACCTTC.

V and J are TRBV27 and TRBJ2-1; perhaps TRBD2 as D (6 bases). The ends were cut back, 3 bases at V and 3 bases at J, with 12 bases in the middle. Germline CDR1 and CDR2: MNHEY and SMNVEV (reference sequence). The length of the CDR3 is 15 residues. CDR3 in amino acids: CASSLGREDYNEQFF. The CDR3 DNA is TGTGCCAGCAGTTTGGGCAGGGAGGACTACAATGAGCAGTTCTTC.

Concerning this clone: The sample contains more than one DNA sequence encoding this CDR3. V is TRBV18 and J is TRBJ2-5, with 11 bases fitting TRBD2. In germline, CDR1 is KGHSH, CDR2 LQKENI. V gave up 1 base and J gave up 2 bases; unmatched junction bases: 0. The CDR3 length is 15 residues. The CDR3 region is CASSPLAGGQETQYF. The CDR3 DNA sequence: TGTGCCAGCTCACCACTAGCGGGAGGGCAAGAGACCCAGTACTTC.